This entry lists 18 T cell receptor beta chains sequenced from one sample in a study of human T cells and chemical hapten exposure. TCRdb reprocessed the RACE reads via MiXCR and lists one record per CDR3 protein. This table has tens of thousands of distinct CDR3 sequences, more than 9% appearing once. Time point meaning: patch test 3, about 24 weeks after DPC sensitization. The sample's treatment: therapeutic diphenylcyclopropenone sensitization with weekly scalp DPC. Unfractionated whole blood yielded total RNA. The material was whole blood, obtained in connection with sensitization to the hapten diphenylcyclopropenone (DPC). All receptors come from a man aged 45 to 65 with alopecia areata. Some clones in this sample may be carry-over from other donors' samples.

This clonotype has ten or more counts. V gene TRBV7-2 combines with J gene TRBJ1-1; 10 nucleotides agree with TRBD1. Germline loops: CDR1 SGHTA, CDR2 FQGNSA. This CDR3 has 15 amino acids. V shed 2 bases, J shed 7 bases, and the junction held 7 bases outside the gene matches. Written as DNA, the CDR3 is TGTGCCAGCAGCTTATATGGGACAGGGGCCCTTGAAGCTTTCTTT. Its translation is CASSLYGTGALEAFF. The full variable domain, completed using reference TRBV7-2 and TRBJ1-1, is GAGVSQSPSNKVTEKGKDVELRCDPISGHTALYWYRQSLGQGLEFLIYFQGNSAPDKSGLPSDRFSAERTGGSVSTLTIQRTQQEDSAVYLCASSLYGTGALEAFFGQGTRLTVV.

This clonotype was seen only once. One junction end does not reproduce the germline sequence, and a read error may be involved. V usage is TRBV19 and J usage is TRBJ2-2, with unresolved D. The CDR3 runs to 14 residues. Germline V gene lookup returns CDR1 LNHDA and CDR2 SQIVND (reference sequence). The CDR3 DNA follows: TGTGCCAGTATACGCACGTCGAACATCGGGGAGCTGTTTTTT. This encodes CASIRTSNIGELFF.

This clonotype was observed many times. The CDR3 DNA reads as TGTGCCAGCAGTCGCTCCCGGACAGGAACCTACGAGCAGTACTTC. It encodes CASSRSRTGTYEQYF. The J gene is TRBJ2-7, the V gene TRBV6-2 or TRBV6-3, with 7 positions matching TRBD1. Unmatched junction bases numbered 9, after V lost 5 bases and J lost 2 bases. CDR3 size: 15 residues. Germline CDR1 and CDR2: MNHEY and SVGEGT.

This clonotype was counted a few times. The chain employs TRBV7-8 and TRBJ2-1; 16 bases line up with TRBD2. This CDR3 contains 17 residues. The germline V gene encodes CDR1 SGHVS and CDR2 FQNEAQ. J was trimmed by 16 bases and V by 3 bases; bases with no gene match: 15. CDR3 amino acids: CASSFRDGTSGRALPFF. The CDR3 nucleotides read TGTGCCAGCAGCTTTAGAGACGGGACTAGCGGGAGGGCCCTCCCCTTCTTC.

This clonotype came up many times. V is TRBV20-1 and J is TRBJ2-5; 11 bases line up with TRBD2. Per the germline V gene, CDR1 is DFQATT and CDR2 is SNEGSKA (reference sequence). The CDR3 covers 14 residues. CDR3 sequence (DNA): TGCAGGGGGACTAGCGGATGGTACCAAGAGACCCAGTACTTC. This gives the protein CRGTSGWYQETQYF.

This clonotype has a handful of counts. The chain is built from TRBV6-5 and TRBJ2-1; the D is unclear. Germline CDR1 reads MNHEY; CDR2 reads SVGAGI. CDR3 length equals 11 residues. Trimming shortened V by 2 bases and J by 6 bases, and 2 bases separated the two germline ends. The CDR3 reads CASSYRNEQFF. Written as DNA, the CDR3 is TGTGCCAGCAGTTACCGCAATGAGCAGTTCTTC.

The rearrangement uses TRBV7-2 and TRBJ1-5; TRBD1 agrees at 11 bases. This CDR3 is built from 15 residues. Germline CDR1 reads SGHTA; CDR2 reads FQGNSA. V was clipped by 4 bases and J by 5 bases; unmatched bases: 4. CDR3 nucleotides: TGTGCCAGCAGCTCCCGGGACAGGGGGGATCAGCCCCAGCATTTT. Its translation: CASSSRDRGDQPQHF.

This clonotype was observed at least ten times. This chain links TRBV5-1 with TRBJ2-3; TRBD1 aligns across 7 bases. Germline V gene lookup returns CDR1 SGHRS and CDR2 YFSETQ. Trimming at V came to 6 bases and at J to 3 bases, leaving 7 bases not matched to a gene. The CDR3 length is 14 residues. The chain's CDR3 is CASNPGQTTDTQYF. DNA for the CDR3: TGCGCCAGCAACCCGGGACAGACAACAGATACGCAGTATTTT.

Many counts were recorded for this clonotype. The V call is TRBV19, the J call TRBJ2-5; 9 bases map to TRBD2. CDR3 size: 15 residues. Germline assignment: CDR1 LNHDA and CDR2 SQIVND (reference sequence). Trimming took 4 bases from V and 2 from J; bases not matched to a gene: 5. The CDR3 sequence is CASSKAREGQETQYF. CDR3 in DNA: TGTGCCAGTAGTAAGGCGCGGGAGGGGCAAGAGACCCAGTACTTC.

This clonotype has only a few counts. V usage is TRBV29-1 and J usage is TRBJ2-5; 8 bases are a match to TRBD1. The CDR3 runs to 13 residues. The germline V gene has CDR1 SQVTM and CDR2 ANQGSEA. The V and J ends lost 8 bases and 5 bases, in that order; junction bases with no gene match: 10. The CDR3 DNA is TGCAGCATTGGACAGGGTTGGGGTGAGACCCAGTACTTC. Translation gives CSIGQGWGETQYF. Filled out from reference TRBV29-1 and TRBJ2-5, the complete variable domain reads SAVISQKPSRDICQRGTSLTIQCQVDSQVTMMFWYRQQPGQSLTLIATANQGSEATYESGFVIDKFPISRPNLTFSTLTVSNMSPEDSSIYLCSIGQGWGETQYFGPGTRLLVL.

Only a few counts were recorded for this clonotype. The J gene is TRBJ2-7, the V gene TRBV6-2 or TRBV6-3, with D perhaps matching TRBD1 or TRBD2 (6 bases each). The CDR3 is 14 amino acids. V was cut by 4 bases and J by 5 bases, with 15 bases left in between. Germline values: CDR1 MNHEY, CDR2 SVGEGT. CDR3 nucleotide sequence: TGTGCCAGCAGTTTGGGGGGCCGCCCCAACGAGCAGTACTTC. It codes for CASSLGGRPNEQYF.

This clonotype was found many times. The chain combines TRBV3-1 with TRBJ2-7, with a tentative D call TRBD1 (5 bases). Germline assignment: CDR1 LGHDT and CDR2 YNNKEL (reference sequence). The CDR3 totals 14 residues. V dropped 4 bases and J dropped 0 bases, with 10 bases sitting between them. This chain's CDR3 is CASSPKGSSYEQYF. The CDR3 nucleotides read TGTGCCAGCAGCCCTAAGGGGTCCTCCTACGAGCAGTACTTC.

V is TRBV27 and J is TRBJ2-7, with D perhaps matching TRBD1 (5 bases). Between the trimmed V and J ends, which lost 6 bases and 0 bases, there was a span of 12 bases. Germline V gives CDR1 MNHEY, CDR2 SMNVEV (reference sequence). This CDR3 has 14 residues. Here the CDR3 reads CASSMLGPSYEQYF. The CDR3, as DNA: TGTGCCAGCAGCATGCTGGGGCCCTCCTACGAGCAGTACTTC.

This clonotype was counted at least ten times. V gene TRBV10-1 combines with J gene TRBJ2-7; 10 bases fit TRBD1. The V segment lost 10 bases and the J segment 0 bases; nucleotides outside the gene matches: 9. Germline values: CDR1 WNHNN, CDR2 SYGVQD (reference sequence). CDR3 length equals 15 residues. The CDR3 loop is CATSKGQGSSYEQYF. The CDR3 DNA reads as TGCGCCACCTCGAAGGGACAGGGGAGCTCCTACGAGCAGTACTTC.

This clonotype appeared many times. The chain couples TRBV7-9 to TRBJ1-1; tentatively, D is TRBD1 (5 bases). Trimming removed 2 bases from V and 5 bases from J, with 9 bases in between. The germline gives CDR1 SEHNR, CDR2 FQNEAQ (reference sequence). This CDR3 spans 13 amino acids. In nucleotides, the CDR3 is TGTGCCAGCAGCTTACTGGGGGGTACTGAAGCTTTCTTT. It specifies CASSLLGGTEAFF.

In its sample, this clonotype was seen once. V is TRBV6-5 and J is TRBJ2-5, with D hard to call. This CDR3 contains 12 residues. Germline lookup yields CDR1 MNHEY and CDR2 SVGAGI. V dropped 6 bases and J dropped 9 bases, with 14 bases sitting between them. The CDR3 region has the DNA TGTGCCAGCAGCTATCCCGGATCGGCCCAGTACTTC. Protein: CASSYPGSAQYF.

There are a few counts of this clonotype. This chain joins TRBV28 and TRBJ1-1; D gene unclear. The germline V gene encodes CDR1 MDHEN and CDR2 SYDVKM. The CDR3 is made up of 14 amino acids. The ends were cut back, 4 bases at V and 2 bases at J, with 11 bases in the middle. Written as DNA, the CDR3 is TGTGCCAGCAGTTCCCCTGGGCCAAACACTGAAGCTTTCTTT. It encodes CASSSPGPNTEAFF.

This clonotype turned up a few times. The rearrangement joins TRBV6-5 to TRBJ2-1; TRBD2 is a possible D gene (6 bases). The CDR3 has 11 amino acids. Trimming cost V 0 bases and J 14 bases, with 8 bases left between them. Germline values: CDR1 MNHEY, CDR2 SVGAGI. The CDR3 DNA reads as TGTGCCAGCAGTTACTCTAGGAGGGAGTTCTTC. Translation: CASSYSRREFF.